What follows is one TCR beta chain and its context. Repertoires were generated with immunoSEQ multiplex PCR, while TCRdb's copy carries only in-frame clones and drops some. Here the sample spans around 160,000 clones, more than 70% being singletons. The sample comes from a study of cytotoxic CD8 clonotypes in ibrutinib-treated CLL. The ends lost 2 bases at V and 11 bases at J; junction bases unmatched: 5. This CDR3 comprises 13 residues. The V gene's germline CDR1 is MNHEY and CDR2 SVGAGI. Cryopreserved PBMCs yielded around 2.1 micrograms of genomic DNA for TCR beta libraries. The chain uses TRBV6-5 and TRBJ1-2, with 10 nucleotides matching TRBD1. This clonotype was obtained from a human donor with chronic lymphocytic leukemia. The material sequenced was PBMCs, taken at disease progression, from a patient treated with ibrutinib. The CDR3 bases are TGTGCCAGCAGTTACAGGGACAGGGGCTCGTACACCTTC. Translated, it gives CASSYRDRGSYTF.